This entry describes one TCR beta chain. The source of the sample is a study of blood T cell repertoires in COVID-19. Study summary: Samples representing acute and convalescent COVID-19 were sourced from the United States, Italy and Spain. T cells, B-cell-depleted T cells, or PBMCs supplied cDNA or gDNA.

Per the original data handling: Amplification from reference gene primers served as the basis for estimated nucleated cell counts. Generated by immunoSEQ multiplex PCR, the TCRdb table keeps only in-frame clones and is missing some. The V and J calls and clone size are taken from that table; D and trimming were inferred from the DNA. Counted here are 200,000 or so clones, roughly 84% occurring once; the ten biggest clones make up less than 15%. The CDR3 contains 16 residues. J was trimmed by 8 bases and V by 4 bases; bases with no gene match: 11. Germline loops: CDR1 SGHNT, CDR2 YYREEE (reference sequence).

The sequencing input was peripheral blood. This sequence was found in a human donor in a cohort sampled during active COVID-19. This chain connects TRBV5-4 to TRBJ2-1, with 11 positions matching TRBD1. In nucleotides, the CDR3 is TGTGCCAGCAGCCTGCGAAAAGGACAGGGGGCGGATGAGCAGTTCTTC. It encodes CASSLRKGQGADEQFF.